The clone carrying this TCR beta chain is classed as medium-sized. What it recognizes is unknown. One entry per CDR3 protein, called by TCRdb with MiXCR from the 5' RACE reads. The table lists about 150,000 distinct CDR3 sequences, 3% to 4% of them singletons, with 7.5% to 8.5% in the top ten. Healthy Caucasian individuals made up all the donors. CDR3 size: 14 residues. Trimming took 7 bases from V and 4 from J; bases not matched to a gene: 8. The data originate from a study of identical twins. Study observations and caveats: Invariant MAIT and iNKT cells may have partly biased zero-insertion analyses. Memory repertoires lacked the insertion deficit that abundant cord blood beta clonotypes showed. Within twin pairs, the out-of-frame alpha sequences they shared showed excess low generation probability.

The sequence came from a man between 18 and 29 years old in good health. The source material was memory T cells sorted from blood. The rearrangement joins TRBV12-3 or TRBV12-4 to TRBJ1-1, with 8 bases identical to TRBD1. The CDR3 nucleotides are TGTGCCAGCAACATCAGGGGGCGCAGCACTGAAGCTTTCTTT. Amino acids: CASNIRGRSTEAFF.